These 32 T cell receptor beta chains were sequenced from one sample in a study of T cells after yellow fever vaccination (dated by TCRdb to about 2019). The receptor library was made with 5' RACE. Sequencing was carried out with an Illumina HiSeq 2500. In-frame beta chains were kept once TCRdb had trimmed the public reads at Q25 with fastp and called clones with MiXCR. When rows share a CDR3 protein, they turn into one entry using the most common DNA and genes. The sample records 500,000 to 650,000 distinct CDR3 sequences, roughly an eighth of which are singletons. Together, the top ten hold 14% to 15% of the sample. This specimen's treatment or condition label, per the study, means: live attenuated yellow fever vaccine strain. The material was PBMCs, obtained on the day of the yellow fever booster vaccination. The source is a young man who received the YFV17D yellow fever vaccine.

CDR3 DNA: TGTGCCAGCAGCCCCACAGGTGAACCTTACAATGAGCAGTTCTTC. Translation gives CASSPTGEPYNEQFF. The chain couples TRBV9 to TRBJ2-1; TRBD1 might be the D (5 bases). Germline V gives CDR1 SGDLS, CDR2 YYNGEE. The CDR3 runs 15 residues. V gave up 4 bases and J gave up 4 bases, with 15 bases separating them.

The rearrangement joins TRBV7-6 to TRBJ2-1; the D gene is possibly TRBD1 (6 bases). The CDR3 covers 16 residues. The germline V gene encodes CDR1 SGHVS and CDR2 FNYEAQ. V was cut by 5 bases and J by 3 bases, with 17 bases left in between. CDR3 region: CASSPTGSWGYNEQFF. DNA for the CDR3: TGTGCCAGCAGCCCAACAGGGTCGTGGGGCTACAATGAGCAGTTCTTC. The variable domain in full, completed from reference TRBV7-6 and TRBJ2-1, reads GAGVSQSPRYKVTKRGQDVALRCDPISGHVSLYWYRQALGQGPEFLTYFNYEAQQDKSGLPNDRFSAERPEGSISTLTIQRTEQRDSAMYRCASSPTGSWGYNEQFFGPGTRLTVL.

The chain uses TRBV5-4 and TRBJ2-7; 9 bases align to TRBD2. Germline V gene lookup returns CDR1 SGHNT and CDR2 YYREEE (reference sequence). After removal of 0 bases from V and 3 bases from J, the junction contained 7 bases not matched to a gene. The CDR3 loop spans 16 amino acids. DNA for the CDR3: TGTGCCAGCAGCTTGGACGGCGGGAGGGCCTTCTACGAGCAGTACTTC. Protein product: CASSLDGGRAFYEQYF. Complete variable domain (other parts from reference TRBV5-4 and TRBJ2-7): ETGVTQSPTHLIKTRGQQVTLRCSSQSGHNTVSWYQQALGQGPQFIFQYYREEENGRGNFPPRFSGLQFPNYSSELNVNALELDDSALYLCASSLDGGRAFYEQYFGPGTRLTVT.

In this sample, this clonotype turned up a few times. The chain employs TRBV6-1 and TRBJ1-1; unclear D gene. V lost 10 bases, J lost 11 bases, and 29 bases lay in between. The CDR3 loop spans 15 amino acids. Germline V gene lookup returns CDR1 MNHNS and CDR2 SASEGT. The CDR3 DNA is TGTGCCACCACCGTAGACCCGGGCCCTGGATCCGTGGCTTTCTTT. It is translated as CATTVDPGPGSVAFF.

This clonotype occurred a few times. J is TRBJ1-1 and V is TRBV9; TRBD1 might be the D (5 bases). The length of the CDR3 is 15 residues. Germline V gene lookup returns CDR1 SGDLS and CDR2 YYNGEE. V lost 4 bases to trimming and J lost 0 bases, with 13 bases between them. The CDR3 here is CASSTGQGMNTEAFF. CDR3 nucleotides: TGTGCCAGCAGCACCGGGCAGGGCATGAACACTGAAGCTTTCTTT.

This clonotype was counted only a few times. The rearrangement links TRBV6-5 to TRBJ2-3; D gene ambiguous. Germline CDR1 MNHEY, CDR2 SVGAGI. The CDR3 length is 10 residues. V was pared by 8 bases and J by 14 bases, with 14 bases between. The CDR3 spells CASGYPRAYF. The CDR3, as DNA: TGTGCCAGCGGATACCCTCGCGCGTATTTT.

The chain joins TRBV28 to TRBJ2-1, with unresolved D. V was cut by 9 bases and J by 4 bases, with 19 bases left in between. The CDR3 contains 15 residues. CDR1 is MDHEN, CDR2 SYDVKM, per germline. In DNA form, the CDR3 reads TGTGCCAGTTGCCCGATCCGGCCAGGTTACAATGAGCAGTTCTTC. It is translated as CASCPIRPGYNEQFF.

This clonotype was counted a few times. In nucleotides, the CDR3 is TGTGCCACACCCCAGAGGCTAAAATGCTACGAGCAGTACTTC. Encoded protein: CATPQRLKCYEQYF. The chain joins TRBV9 to TRBJ2-7; D ambiguous. Per the germline V gene, CDR1 is SGDLS and CDR2 is YYNGEE. CDR3 length: 14 residues. V was trimmed by 9 bases and J by 3 bases, leaving 19 bases between them.

Only a few counts were recorded for this clonotype. V and J are TRBV9 and TRBJ2-1; 9 bases are shared with TRBD1. Germline CDR1 is SGDLS and CDR2 is YYNGEE. V lost 4 bases and J lost 7; bases outside the gene matches: 9. The CDR3 is made up of 15 amino acids. CDR3 loop: CASSPPPGQGNEQFF. The CDR3 DNA reads TGTGCCAGCAGCCCCCCACCGGGACAGGGAAATGAGCAGTTCTTC.

The chain carries TRBV6-5 and TRBJ2-5, with 10 bases lining up with TRBD2. This CDR3 spans 14 amino acids. V was clipped by 0 bases and J by 7 bases; unmatched bases: 2. Germline V gene lookup returns CDR1 MNHEY and CDR2 SVGAGI. CDR3 in DNA: TGTGCCAGCAGTTACTCACTAGCGGGGAGGACCCAGTACTTC. It specifies CASSYSLAGRTQYF.

The rearrangement links TRBV3-1 to TRBJ2-7; 9 positions agree with TRBD2. This CDR3 region has 15 residues. J lost 4 bases, V lost 2 bases, and 6 bases had no gene match. The germline V gene encodes CDR1 LGHDT and CDR2 YNNKEL (reference sequence). CDR3 residues: CASSQYLAGPYEQYF. Written as DNA, the CDR3 is TGTGCCAGCAGCCAATATCTAGCGGGACCGTACGAGCAGTACTTC.

V and J are TRBV27 and TRBJ1-5; D is uncertain. V lost 5 bases to trimming and J lost 6 bases, with 11 bases between them. Per germline, CDR1 MNHEY and CDR2 SMNVEV (reference sequence). CDR3 size: 13 residues. CDR3 residues: CASSAGPGQPQHF. For the CDR3, the DNA is TGTGCCAGCAGTGCCGGTCCTGGTCAGCCCCAGCATTTT.

This clonotype was found a few times. This sequence joins TRBV19 and TRBJ1-5, with D unclear. Trimming stripped 4 bases from V and 6 bases from J, with 7 bases between. Germline V lookup: CDR1 LNHDA, CDR2 SQIVND (reference sequence). This CDR3 spans 12 amino acids. This CDR3 reads CASSTQTQPQHF. CDR3 nucleotides: TGTGCCAGTAGTACACAGACTCAGCCCCAGCATTTT.

This clonotype was seen only a few times. The chain links TRBV5-1 to TRBJ2-3; possible D gene TRBD2, 6 bases. The CDR3 runs 15 residues. Per germline, CDR1 SGHRS and CDR2 YFSETQ. Trimming removed 0 bases from V and 2 bases from J, with 10 bases in between. The CDR3: CASSLAAGFTDTQYF. CDR3 bases: TGCGCCAGCAGCTTGGCTGCGGGATTCACAGATACGCAGTATTTT.

This chain connects TRBV5-4 to TRBJ2-5; perhaps D is TRBD1 or TRBD2 (5 bases each). The CDR3 has 13 amino acids. CDR1 SGHNT and CDR2 YYREEE come from the germline V gene (reference sequence). The V gene lost 3 bases and the J gene lost 5 bases, with 11 bases spanning the gap. CDR3 DNA sequence: TGTGCCAGCAGCTCCAAAGAGGGGGAGACCCAGTACTTC. Translated: CASSSKEGETQYF.

This chain joins TRBV7-8 and TRBJ2-1, with TRBD1 matching 9 bases. The J segment lost 8 bases and the V segment lost 6 bases, leaving 14 bases of the junction unmatched. The CDR3 spans 16 residues. Per germline, CDR1 SGHVS and CDR2 FQNEAQ. The CDR3 here is CASRKSTGTGLHEQFF. CDR3 in DNA: TGTGCCAGCAGAAAATCGACCGGGACAGGGCTCCATGAGCAGTTCTTC.

The V gene is TRBV7-9, the J gene TRBJ2-7; D unresolved. The CDR3 contains 13 residues. V was shortened by 6 bases and J by 0 bases, with 9 bases between the two germline ends. CDR1 SEHNR and CDR2 FQNEAQ come from the germline V gene (reference sequence). This CDR3 is CASRSHSSYEQYF. The CDR3 DNA sequence: TGTGCCAGCAGATCACACAGCTCCTACGAGCAGTACTTC.

The chain recombines TRBV2 with TRBJ2-3; TRBD2 might be the D (6 bases). The germline V and J ends were trimmed by 8 bases and 2 bases, with 11 bases remaining between them. The CDR3 runs 13 residues. The germline V gene encodes CDR1 SNHLY and CDR2 FYNNEI. CDR3 amino acids: CASLAHYTDTQYF. In DNA form, the CDR3 reads TGTGCCAGCCTAGCGCACTACACAGATACGCAGTATTTT.

This clonotype was recorded a few times. The genes are TRBV7-2 and TRBJ2-7; D possibly matches TRBD1 or TRBD2 (5 bases each). The CDR3 length is 14 residues. The V and J ends lost 6 bases and 7 bases respectively, with 19 bases between them. CDR1 and CDR2 from the germline V gene are SGHTA and FQGNSA. This chain's CDR3 is CASRPSGTPGEQYF. CDR3 DNA sequence: TGTGCCAGCAGACCCTCCGGGACCCCCGGAGAGCAGTACTTC.

In its sample, this clonotype was seen many times. This chain connects TRBV20-1 to TRBJ2-5; weak D call: TRBD2 (6 bases). Per the germline V gene, CDR1 is DFQATT and CDR2 is SNEGSKA (reference sequence). This CDR3 region has 11 residues. The V and J ends lost 8 bases and 5 bases respectively, with 12 bases between them. The CDR3 sequence: CSTGTVETQYF. The CDR3, as DNA: TGCAGTACCGGGACTGTGGAGACCCAGTACTTC.

The J gene is TRBJ2-3, the V gene TRBV20-1; 8 bases line up with TRBD2. V lost 1 base to trimming and J lost 5 bases; unmatched junction nucleotides: 14. The CDR3 has 17 residues. CDR1 is DFQATT, CDR2 SNEGSKA, per germline (reference sequence). The CDR3 is CSARVPLGGRLIDTQYF. The CDR3 DNA is TGCAGTGCTAGAGTACCCCTCGGCGGGAGGTTAATAGATACGCAGTATTTT.

This clonotype was counted between two and nine times. J is TRBJ2-2 and V is TRBV7-2, with TRBD2 matching over 7 bases. Trimming took 5 bases from V and 4 from J; bases not matched to a gene: 7. CDR3 size: 15 residues. Germline CDR1 and CDR2: SGHTA and FQGNSA. In DNA form, the CDR3 reads TGTGCCAGCAGCGGTACTAGCGCCCTCACCGGGGAGCTGTTTTTT. It is translated as CASSGTSALTGELFF.

This clonotype was recorded a few times. CDR3 sequence (DNA): TGCGCCAGCAGCTTCACAGACACTTACCAAGAGACCCAGTACTTC. Protein product: CASSFTDTYQETQYF. The chain joins TRBV5-1 to TRBJ2-5, with D unclear. The CDR3 has 15 amino acids. V lost 2 bases, J lost 0 bases, and 11 bases lay in between. Germline CDR1 is SGHRS and CDR2 is YFSETQ.

The J gene is TRBJ2-7, the V gene TRBV7-2, with D possibly matching TRBD1 (5 bases). The CDR3 spans 14 residues. Trimming cost V 5 bases and J 3 bases, with 14 bases left between them. The V gene's germline CDR1 is SGHTA and CDR2 FQGNSA. The CDR3 region has the DNA TGTGCCAGCAGCCCAAGGACACCCAACTACGAGCAGTACTTC. It encodes CASSPRTPNYEQYF.

The chain links TRBV5-1 to TRBJ1-6, with 8 nucleotides matching TRBD1. The CDR3 is 14 residues long. The V segment lost 5 bases and the J segment 7 bases; nucleotides outside the gene matches: 5. Germline V lookup: CDR1 SGHRS, CDR2 YFSETQ. This CDR3 is CASRWAGGNSPLHF. Written as DNA, the CDR3 is TGCGCCAGCAGATGGGCAGGGGGCAATTCACCCCTCCACTTT.

This clonotype was found many times. The V gene is TRBV5-1, the J gene TRBJ2-1; a weak D match, TRBD1 (5 bases). Germline CDR1 SGHRS, CDR2 YFSETQ. The CDR3 has 13 residues. Trimming took off 4 bases at V and 8 bases at J, with 13 bases between the two ends. The CDR3 here is CASSVVGRDEQFF. The CDR3 nucleotides are TGCGCCAGCAGCGTGGTGGGGCGAGATGAGCAGTTCTTC. The full variable domain, rest sourced from reference TRBV5-1 and TRBJ2-1, is KAGVTQTPRYLIKTRGQQVTLSCSPISGHRSVSWYQQTPGQGLQFLFEYFSETQRNKGNFPGRFSGRQFSNSRSEMNVSTLELGDSALYLCASSVVGRDEQFFGPGTRLTVL.

This clonotype turned up a few times. This chain links TRBV7-8 with TRBJ2-7; D could derive from TRBD1 or TRBD2 (5 bases each). V was trimmed by 6 bases and J by 2 bases, leaving 14 bases between them. Germline lookup yields CDR1 SGHVS and CDR2 FQNEAQ. The CDR3 loop spans 14 amino acids. The CDR3 protein is CASSRGGATYEQYF. The CDR3 coding sequence is TGTGCCAGCAGTCGGGGCGGAGCCACCTACGAGCAGTACTTC.

The chain couples TRBV11-2 to TRBJ2-6; D is unclear. The V and J ends lost 3 bases and 4 bases respectively, with 16 bases between them. This CDR3 spans 17 amino acids. CDR1 is SGHAT, CDR2 FQNNGV, per germline. This chain's CDR3 is CASSFLWKASGANVLTF. Here the CDR3 DNA reads TGTGCCAGCAGCTTCCTTTGGAAGGCCAGCGGGGCCAACGTCCTGACTTTC. The variable domain in full, with the rest retrieved from reference TRBV11-2 and TRBJ2-6, is EAGVAQSPRYKIIEKRQSVAFWCNPISGHATLYWYQQILGQGPKLLIQFQNNGVVDDSQLPKDRFSAERLKGVDSTLKIQPAKLEDSAVYLCASSFLWKASGANVLTFGAGSRLTVL.

This clonotype was seen only a few times. The V call is TRBV7-2, the J call TRBJ2-2; unclear D gene. This CDR3 is built from 17 residues. The ends were cut back, 2 bases at V and 1 base at J, with 14 bases in the middle. Per the germline V gene, CDR1 is SGHTA and CDR2 is FQGNSA. DNA for the CDR3: TGTGCCAGCAGCTTAAGGACCGCCAGAATGAACACCGGGGAGCTGTTTTTT. Its translation is CASSLRTARMNTGELFF.

The chain combines TRBV12-3 or TRBV12-4 with TRBJ2-1; D unresolved. Trimming shortened V by 6 bases and J by 1 base, and 13 bases separated the two germline ends. The CDR3 contains 15 residues. The CDR3 DNA sequence: TGTGCCAGCAGCCGACTCCCCGAATCCTACAATGAGCAGTTCTTC. Its translation is CASSRLPESYNEQFF.

This clonotype was counted ten times or more. The chain combines TRBV2 with TRBJ2-7; D uncertain. The CDR3 sequence is 11 residues long. Trimming pared 8 bases from V and 2 bases from J, leaving 7 bases between. Germline lookup yields CDR1 SNHLY and CDR2 FYNNEI. The CDR3 nucleotides are TGTGCCAGCCGCTCCGCCTACGAGCAGTACTTC. Protein product: CASRSAYEQYF.

This clonotype was observed a few times. V usage is TRBV5-1 and J usage is TRBJ2-3, with a weak D call TRBD2 (5 bases). There are 15 residues in the CDR3. Trimming shortened V by 0 bases and J by 4 bases, and 12 bases separated the two germline ends. CDR1 is SGHRS and CDR2 is YFSETQ in the germline V gene. The CDR3 spells CASSLVLGRADTQYF. CDR3 coding DNA: TGCGCCAGCAGCTTGGTCCTGGGGAGAGCAGATACGCAGTATTTT.